This section outlines one T cell receptor beta chain sequence together with its context. Some clones are missing from TCRdb's copy, which holds only in-frame ones; the method was immunoSEQ multiplex PCR. The table records more than 250,000 clones, about 92% of them present only once. The germline V and J ends were trimmed by 3 bases and 7 bases, with 12 bases remaining between them. Germline lookup yields CDR1 MDHEN and CDR2 SYDVKM. CDR3 length equals 13 residues. These data are taken from a study of T cell responses to AZD1222 COVID-19 vaccine. The sequences come from peripheral blood, collected on day 0 of AZD1222 vaccination. The clonotype comes from an adult in good health. This chain joins TRBV28 and TRBJ1-2; D perhaps matches TRBD1 (5 bases). The CDR3 loop reads CASSFGRVGGYTF. For the CDR3, the DNA is TGTGCCAGCAGTTTCGGCAGGGTTGGTGGCTACACCTTC.